The 4 T cell receptor beta chains given below trace back to one sample, sequenced in a study of low-dose radiotherapy and immunotherapy resistance in tumors. Time point of the sample: after trial treatment. This sample's treatment: LDRT plus nivolumab, ipilimumab, low-dose cyclophosphamide and aspirin (RACIN trial). First-strand cDNA relied on TRAV- and TRBV-specific primers spanning alpha and beta chains. It was with a constant-region primer and a V-primer adapter that TCRs were amplified over approximately 18 PCR cycles. MiXCR was run by TCRdb on the reads, yielding one entry per CDR3 protein. Of roughly 100,000 distinct CDR3 sequences listed, about 20% are singletons. Sequenced here: PBMCs, sampled after low-dose radiotherapy plus immunotherapy. These receptors came from a male donor with prostate cancer.

This clonotype was counted ten times or more. This sequence joins TRBV6-6 and TRBJ2-7; perhaps TRBD1 as D (6 bases). The CDR3 is made up of 15 amino acids. Germline values: CDR1 MNHNY, CDR2 SVGAGI (reference sequence). V shed 5 bases and J shed 2 bases, with 16 bases lying between them. The CDR3 reads CASSTPGVGTYEQYF. The CDR3 region has the DNA TGTGCCAGCAGTACCCCAGGGGTAGGTACCTACGAGCAGTACTTC.

This clonotype came up many times. This chain joins TRBV6-5 and TRBJ2-1; D gene uncertain. Germline loops: CDR1 MNHEY, CDR2 SVGAGI. The CDR3 contains 12 residues. The V end was cut by 6 bases, the J end by 7 bases, with 10 bases between. The DNA for the CDR3 is TGTGCCAGCAGCACCGTGGGTAATGAGCAGTTCTTC. The encoded protein is CASSTVGNEQFF.

In its sample, this clonotype was seen many times. This sequence joins TRBV29-1 and TRBJ2-7; D is possibly TRBD2 (6 bases). Germline V gives CDR1 SQVTM, CDR2 ANQGSEA. This CDR3 is built from 14 residues. V lost 7 bases to trimming and J lost 4 bases, with 20 bases between them. This chain's CDR3 is CSALPGGIAYEQYF. The CDR3 nucleotides read TGCAGCGCCCTGCCGGGCGGGATAGCGTACGAGCAGTACTTC.

The rearrangement uses TRBV3-1 and TRBJ1-3; no clear D. The ends were cut back, 4 bases at V and 2 bases at J, with 9 bases in the middle. The CDR3 sequence is 14 residues long. In germline, CDR1 is LGHDT, CDR2 YNNKEL (reference sequence). The CDR3 DNA follows: TGTGCCAGCAGCCTCAGAGGTGCTGGAAACACCATATATTTT. Protein sequence: CASSLRGAGNTIYF.